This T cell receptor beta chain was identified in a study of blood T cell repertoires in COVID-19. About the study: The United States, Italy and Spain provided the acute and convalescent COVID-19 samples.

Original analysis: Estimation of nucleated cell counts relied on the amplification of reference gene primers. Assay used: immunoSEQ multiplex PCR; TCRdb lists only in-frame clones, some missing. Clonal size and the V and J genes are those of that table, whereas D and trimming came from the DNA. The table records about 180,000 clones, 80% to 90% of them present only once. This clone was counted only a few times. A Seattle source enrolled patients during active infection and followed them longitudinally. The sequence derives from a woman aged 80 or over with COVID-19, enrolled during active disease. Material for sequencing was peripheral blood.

In DNA form, the CDR3 reads TGCGCCAGCAGGGGGGGAGCGGACAACTACAATGAGCAGTTCTTC. Translation: CASRGGADNYNEQFF. The chain employs TRBV10-1 and TRBJ2-1; D is possibly TRBD2 (6 bases). The CDR3 extends over 15 amino acids. The V end lost 6 bases, the J end lost 3 bases, and 15 bases lay between the germline ends. Germline lookup yields CDR1 WNHNN and CDR2 SYGVQD (reference sequence).